The 30 T cell receptor beta chains listed next were all sequenced from one sample in a study of blood T cells in healthy people across ages. A sample-barcoded 5' primer and a J-beta primer mix were used in a second PCR of about 6 to 11 cycles. TCRdb reprocessed the 5' RACE reads with MiXCR, giving one entry per CDR3 protein. The data contain 650,000 to 800,000 distinct CDR3 sequences, around 50% of them singletons. Material for sequencing was blood. Receptor source: a woman aged 80 or older in good health.

This chain joins TRBV6-9 and TRBJ2-3; TRBD2 is a possible D gene (5 bases). The CDR3 runs to 17 residues. V was pared by 6 bases and J by 11 bases, with 30 bases between. The germline V gene has CDR1 MNHGY and CDR2 SVAAGI. The CDR3 loop is CASSSNADFTVVDLQYF. The CDR3 DNA reads TGTGCCAGCAGCTCGAACGCGGACTTCACGGTGGTTGACTTGCAGTATTTT.

The chain recombines TRBV4-3 with TRBJ2-4; TRBD2 agrees at 8 bases. Unmatched junction bases numbered 6, after V lost 8 bases and J lost 0 bases. This CDR3 spans 15 amino acids. Germline lookup yields CDR1 LGHNA and CDR2 YSLEER. The CDR3 region is CASGPGGVAKNIQYF. The CDR3 nucleotides are TGCGCCAGCGGACCCGGGGGGGTAGCCAAAAACATTCAGTACTTC.

Worth noting for this clonotype: The junction shows a germline mismatch at one end, possibly a read error. The chain employs TRBV5-1 and TRBJ1-4; D not certain. The germline gives CDR1 SGHRS, CDR2 YFSETQ. CDR3 size: 14 residues. The CDR3 here is CASSLEGTSEKLFF. The DNA for the CDR3 is TGCGCCAGCAGCTTGGAAGGCACTAGTGAAAAACTGTTTTTT.

The J gene is TRBJ2-1, the V gene TRBV9; D gene ambiguous. V lost 0 bases, J lost 10 bases, and 8 bases lay in between. This CDR3 contains 12 residues. Germline-derived CDR1 and CDR2 are SGDLS and YYNGEE. The CDR3 loop is CASSVGWKEQFF. For the CDR3, the DNA is TGTGCCAGCAGCGTAGGTTGGAAGGAGCAGTTCTTC.

The chain carries TRBV7-9 and TRBJ1-2; no clear D. Deletions cut 1 base from V and 8 bases from J, with 14 bases between. Germline values: CDR1 SEHNR, CDR2 FQNEAQ (reference sequence). The CDR3 has 14 residues. CDR3 sequence reads: CASSLVPATEGYTF. CDR3 DNA: TGTGCCAGCAGCTTAGTTCCAGCCACGGAAGGCTACACCTTC.

Only a few counts were recorded for this clonotype. The CDR3: CSARDTNKVREAFF. DNA for the CDR3: TGCAGTGCTAGAGATACTAATAAGGTCCGGGAAGCTTTCTTT. The V and J genes are TRBV20-1 and TRBJ1-1; D remains unclear. Per the germline V gene, CDR1 is DFQATT and CDR2 is SNEGSKA (reference sequence). The V end lost 0 bases, the J end lost 8 bases, and 16 bases lay between the germline ends. The CDR3 contains 14 residues.

This clonotype was recorded a few times. DNA of the CDR3: TGTGCCAGCAGCCAAGATGGTGGGGCCAACGTCCTGACTTTC. It codes for CASSQDGGANVLTF. This chain joins TRBV4-2 and TRBJ2-6; D gene ambiguous. The germline CDR1 and CDR2 sequences are LGHNA and YNFKEQ. Trimming pared 0 bases from V and 3 bases from J, leaving 3 bases between. The CDR3 is 14 residues long.

This clonotype came up many times. The genes are TRBV20-1 and TRBJ2-1; the match to TRBD1 covers 7 bases. Germline-derived CDR1 and CDR2 are DFQATT and SNEGSKA (reference sequence). The CDR3 length is 15 residues. J was trimmed by 2 bases and V by 0 bases; bases with no gene match: 4. CDR3: CSARDRGTAYNEQFF. The CDR3 DNA reads TGCAGTGCTAGAGATAGGGGGACAGCCTACAATGAGCAGTTCTTC.

Regarding this clonotype: This may come from a read error, since a much larger clone is one base off. The chain is built from TRBV12-3 or TRBV12-4 and TRBJ2-4; D not certain. TRBJ2-7 explains the end of the DNA better; the J call may be wrong. The CDR3 contains 13 residues. This chain's CDR3 is CASSLNGGYEQYF. The CDR3 DNA reads TGTGCCAGCAGTTTAAACGGCGGCTACGAGCAGTACTTC.

CDR3 residues: CSARDRPSAPEQYF. The DNA of the CDR3 is TGCAGTGCTAGAGACCGACCCTCGGCGCCCGAGCAGTACTTC. The V gene is TRBV20-1, the J gene TRBJ2-7; D remains ambiguous. The V gene's germline CDR1 is DFQATT and CDR2 SNEGSKA (reference sequence). The V gene lost 0 bases and the J gene lost 6 bases, with 15 bases spanning the gap. The CDR3 extends over 14 amino acids.

This clonotype was observed many times. CDR3 amino acids: CSAPTVNSYNSPLHF. The CDR3 DNA is TGCAGTGCTCCGACTGTTAACTCCTATAATTCACCCCTCCACTTT. V usage is TRBV20-1 and J usage is TRBJ1-6; no firm D call. Between the trimmed V and J ends, which lost 5 bases and 0 bases, there was a span of 11 bases. CDR1 is DFQATT, CDR2 SNEGSKA, per germline (reference sequence). The length of the CDR3 is 15 residues.

CDR3 coding DNA: TGTGCCAGCAGTTTATTAGGGTTCGGGAATGAAAAACTGTTTTTT. It specifies CASSLLGFGNEKLFF. The chain couples TRBV27 to TRBJ1-4, with unresolved D. V shed 1 base and J shed 5 bases, with 11 bases lying between them. This CDR3 has 15 residues. Germline assignment: CDR1 MNHEY and CDR2 SMNVEV (reference sequence).

A single count supports this clonotype. The rearrangement links TRBV21-1 to TRBJ2-7; the DNA was not compared with TRBD2, the D call given in the table. TRBV21-1 corresponds to a pseudogene. CDR3 length: 16 residues. Here the CDR3 reads CASSKPSGSHPYEQYF. The CDR3 region has the DNA TGTGCCAGCAGCAAACCTAGCGGGTCACATCCTTACGAGCAGTACTTC.

This chain connects TRBV20-1 to TRBJ1-4; weak D call: TRBD1 (6 bases). Trimming removed 1 base from V and 4 bases from J, with 13 bases in between. Germline V gene data show CDR1 as DFQATT and CDR2 as SNEGSKA (reference sequence). The CDR3 runs 15 residues. The chain's CDR3 is CSARAVGRGNEKLFF. Here the CDR3 DNA reads TGCAGTGCTAGAGCGGTCGGCAGGGGTAATGAAAAACTGTTTTTT.

The chain recombines TRBV20-1 with TRBJ2-7, with D unclear. V was pared by 4 bases and J by 0 bases, with 10 bases between. CDR3 length equals 13 residues. Per germline, CDR1 DFQATT and CDR2 SNEGSKA (reference sequence). The CDR3: CSAKTRLSYEQYF. As DNA, the CDR3 is TGCAGTGCTAAAACTCGGCTCTCCTACGAGCAGTACTTC.

This CDR3 is CASRRTVSSYNEQFF. The CDR3, as DNA: TGTGCCAGCAGGCGGACAGTGAGCTCCTACAATGAGCAGTTCTTC. The chain joins TRBV2 to TRBJ2-1; D may be TRBD1 (6 bases). The CDR3 runs 15 residues. CDR1 is SNHLY and CDR2 is FYNNEI in the germline V gene. V lost 6 bases to trimming and J lost 0 bases, with 12 bases between them.

Regarding this clonotype: This clone may be a read error of a much larger clone one base away. The CDR3 reads CASALLTGGYYEQYF. CDR3 in DNA: TGTGCCAGCGCCCTGCTAACGGGAGGGTACTACGAGCAGTACTTC. This chain connects TRBV6-6 to TRBJ2-7, with TRBD2 matching over 8 bases. Germline V gene sequence: CDR1 MNHNY, CDR2 SVGAGI (reference sequence). CDR3 size: 15 residues. V lost 8 bases to trimming and J lost 3 bases; unmatched junction nucleotides: 12.

V is TRBV7-2 and J is TRBJ2-3; TRBD1 agrees at 10 bases. Germline CDR1 is SGHTA and CDR2 is FQGNSA. The CDR3 totals 18 residues. Germline trimming cut 2 bases from V and 1 base from J; bases unmatched to any gene: 9. The CDR3 here is CASSLNVDRGLGTDTQYF. The DNA for the CDR3 is TGTGCCAGCAGCTTAAACGTCGACAGGGGGCTTGGCACAGATACGCAGTATTTT.

This clonotype has at least ten counts. The CDR3 protein is CASGETQYF. CDR3 DNA sequence: TGTGCCAGTGGGGAAACGCAGTATTTT. The chain couples TRBV2 to TRBJ2-5; D uncertain. The end of the DNA is better explained by TRBJ2-3, so the J call may be wrong. Germline assignment: CDR1 SNHLY and CDR2 FYNNEI. This CDR3 spans 9 amino acids.

V and J are TRBV2 and TRBJ1-2; 8 bases are shared with TRBD1. Germline assignment: CDR1 SNHLY and CDR2 FYNNEI. The J segment lost 5 bases and the V segment lost 9 bases, leaving 11 bases of the junction unmatched. The CDR3 runs 14 residues. CDR3 nucleotide sequence: TGTGCCAGGGTTGTCGGACAGGGAGAATATGGCTACACCTTC. Its translation is CARVVGQGEYGYTF.

V usage is TRBV20-1 and J usage is TRBJ2-7; D may be TRBD2 (6 bases). The J call may not be correct, given that the DNA end is closer to TRBJ2-5. Germline loops: CDR1 DFQATT, CDR2 SNEGSKA (reference sequence). The CDR3 totals 14 residues. CDR3 sequence: CSARKRVGQETQYF. The CDR3 region has the DNA TGCAGTGCTAGAAAGCGGGTGGGTCAAGAGACCCAGTACTTC.

Ten or more counts support this clonotype. This CDR3 is CASSGSQGANSPLHF. CDR3 bases: TGTGCCAGCAGCGGATCACAGGGGGCAAATTCACCCCTCCACTTT. The genes are TRBV7-2 and TRBJ1-6; 9 positions match TRBD1. The V gene's germline CDR1 is SGHTA and CDR2 FQGNSA. The CDR3 runs to 15 residues. After removal of 5 bases from V and 7 bases from J, the junction contained 6 bases not matched to a gene.

This clonotype showed up many times. The J gene is TRBJ1-2, the V gene TRBV6-2 or TRBV6-3; D might be TRBD1 (6 bases). V lost 8 bases to trimming and J lost 7 bases, with 17 bases between them. The CDR3 has 13 amino acids. Looked up from germline, CDR1 is MNHEY and CDR2 is SVGEGT. The CDR3 spells CASVGGQKAGYTF. The CDR3 DNA is TGTGCCAGCGTGGGCGGACAGAAGGCTGGCTACACCTTC.

This clonotype was counted a few times. The rearrangement uses TRBV20-1 and TRBJ2-3; D is possibly TRBD2 (6 bases). The CDR3 contains 15 residues. Germline assignment: CDR1 DFQATT and CDR2 SNEGSKA (reference sequence). Trimming stripped 0 bases from V and 4 bases from J, with 14 bases between. CDR3 nucleotide sequence: TGCAGTGCTAGAGATTACCGGGGGAACCCAGATACGCAGTATTTT. It translates to CSARDYRGNPDTQYF.

Worth noting for this clonotype: A much larger clone lies a single base off, so this may be a read error. The rearrangement links TRBV12-3 or TRBV12-4 to TRBJ2-5, with TRBD2 matching 9 bases. This CDR3 comprises 14 residues. The V gene end was trimmed by 7 bases and the J gene end by 11 bases; junction bases not matched to a gene: 14. The CDR3 here is CASTGLAGYNEQYF. The CDR3 nucleotides are TGTGCCAGCACTGGTCTAGCGGGGTACAATGAGCAGTACTTC.

In this sample, this clonotype turned up many times. The chain couples TRBV3-1 to TRBJ2-5; 8 positions agree with TRBD2. The germline gives CDR1 LGHDT, CDR2 YNNKEL (reference sequence). CDR3 length: 12 amino acids. V dropped 2 bases and J dropped 7; count of bases not matched to a gene: 0. The CDR3 nucleotides are TGTGCCAGCAGCCAAAGCGGGGGGACCCAGTACTTC. Its translation is CASSQSGGTQYF.

Remarks on this clonotype: This clone may be a read error of a much larger clone one base away. The chain has TRBV2 and TRBJ2-1; the D gene is possibly TRBD2 (5 bases). V gave up 1 base and J gave up 15 bases, with 7 bases separating them. Germline-derived CDR1 and CDR2 are SNHLY and FYNNEI. This CDR3 is 10 amino acids long. The CDR3 bases are TGTGCCAGCAGTGAAGGGACTCGGTTCTTC. Its protein product is CASSEGTRFF.

The rearrangement links TRBV7-9 to TRBJ2-1; possible D gene TRBD2, 5 bases. This CDR3 comprises 14 residues. Germline assignment: CDR1 SEHNR and CDR2 FQNEAQ (reference sequence). Trimming took off 4 bases at V and 3 bases at J, with 10 bases between the two ends. CDR3 DNA sequence: TGTGCCAGCAGCTCTCTAGCAGACTACAATGAGCAGTTCTTC. Amino acid sequence: CASSSLADYNEQFF.

This clonotype was counted only a few times. The rearrangement links TRBV29-1 to TRBJ2-1, with TRBD1 as a possible D gene (5 bases). CDR3 size: 14 residues. Germline CDR1 is SQVTM and CDR2 is ANQGSEA. The ends were cut back, 4 bases at V and 1 base at J, with 11 bases in the middle. CDR3 coding DNA: TGCAGCGTTGTTGCAGGGATGTCCTACAATGAGCAGTTCTTC. Its translation: CSVVAGMSYNEQFF.

The chain employs TRBV9 and TRBJ2-5; 12 bases match TRBD1. Germline values: CDR1 SGDLS, CDR2 YYNGEE. The V segment lost 3 bases and the J segment 6 bases; nucleotides outside the gene matches: 3. CDR3 size: 14 residues. CDR3 sequence reads: CASSEGQGAKTQYF. In nucleotides, the CDR3 is TGTGCCAGCAGCGAGGGACAGGGGGCAAAGACCCAGTACTTC.